One and the same sample provided the 6 T cell receptor beta chains below, sequenced in a study of beta chain features in type 1 diabetes. Expressed TCRB transcripts were sequenced, since all the RNA that had been isolated was reverse transcribed. Using immunoSEQ multiplex PCR, the repertoire was profiled, and TCRdb retains in-frame clones only, with some absent. The table lists fewer than 350,000 clones, about 20% of them singletons, with 0.035% to 0.05% in the top ten. Sequences were obtained from naive CD4+ T cells from blood. Source of these receptors: a woman aged 18 to 35 in good health.

J is TRBJ1-4 and V is TRBV9; D ambiguous. V was clipped by 3 bases and J by 3 bases, with 15 bases between them. Germline assignment: CDR1 SGDLS and CDR2 YYNGEE. This CDR3 has 16 residues. The CDR3 reads CASSAGGVWANEKLFF. CDR3 nucleotide sequence: TGTGCCAGCAGCGCAGGCGGGGTCTGGGCTAATGAAAAACTGTTTTTT.

This clone appeared a few times. V usage is TRBV5-6 and J usage is TRBJ1-2; a possible D gene is TRBD1 (6 bases). This CDR3 comprises 14 residues. The V gene lost 5 bases and the J gene lost 0 bases, with 11 bases spanning the gap. From germline, CDR1 is SGHDT and CDR2 YYEEEE. The CDR3, as DNA: TGTGCCAGCAGGACAGGACTGACTAACTATGGCTACACCTTC. As protein: CASRTGLTNYGYTF.

The genes are TRBV4-2 and TRBJ2-1, with 9 bases lining up with TRBD2. The J segment lost 1 base and the V segment lost 4 bases, leaving 8 bases of the junction unmatched. CDR3 size: 17 residues. The germline CDR1 and CDR2 sequences are LGHNA and YNFKEQ. The CDR3 sequence is CASSPVGSGGSYNEQFF. The CDR3 DNA reads TGTGCCAGCAGCCCTGTTGGTAGCGGGGGTTCCTACAATGAGCAGTTCTTC.

The chain recombines TRBV7-2 with TRBJ2-5, with D unresolved. The ends were cut back, 3 bases at V and 2 bases at J, with 10 bases in the middle. Germline V CDR1 and CDR2: SGHTA, FQGNSA. This CDR3 is built from 14 residues. CDR3 in amino acids: CASSLNGFQETQYF. The CDR3, as DNA: TGTGCCAGCAGCTTGAACGGGTTTCAAGAGACCCAGTACTTC.

The chain combines TRBV5-1 with TRBJ2-7; a possible D gene is TRBD2 (8 bases). Deletions cut 4 bases from V and 2 bases from J, with 16 bases between. The CDR3 length is 15 residues. The germline V gene has CDR1 SGHRS and CDR2 YFSETQ. CDR3: CASSPGGTDTYEQYF. CDR3 nucleotides: TGCGCCAGCAGCCCGGGGGGGACAGACACCTACGAGCAGTACTTC.

This chain connects TRBV4-3 to TRBJ1-2; no definite D call. The CDR3 loop spans 14 amino acids. The V gene's germline CDR1 is LGHNA and CDR2 YSLEER. V shed 4 bases and J shed 8 bases, with 17 bases lying between them. The CDR3 DNA follows: TGCGCCAGCAGCCTCCTCCAGGCCGCTAGCGGCTACACCTTC. Amino acids: CASSLLQAASGYTF.